This is a list of T cell receptor beta chains from one sample in a study of shared T cell receptors in the human thymus. Profiling relied on immunoSEQ multiplex PCR, and the TCRdb table lists in-frame clones only, not all of them. The data contain about 540,000 clones, about 80% of them singletons. The data were also submitted as part of a second study, on human thymus T cells.

Sequences were obtained from thymocytes. The receptor source for this set is a boy younger than two with a congenital heart defect. The CDR3 runs from the conserved cysteine through the conserved F or W. A D gene is named only where the DNA matches it firmly. Some rows have no size entry. The others give once, few or many, or a class for an expanded clone.

V: TRBV5-6
size: NA
D: TRBD2
J: TRBJ2-7
CDR3: CASSLQREGLDEQYF
DNA: TGTGCCAGCAGCTTACAGCGGGAGGGCCTAGACGAGCAGTACTTC

V: TRBV30
size: NA
D: NA
J: TRBJ1-3
CDR3: CAWSVGGAKNTIYF
DNA: TGTGCCTGGAGTGTTGGGGGGGCGAAAAACACCATATATTTT

V: TRBV5-8
size: NA
D: TRBD1
J: TRBJ2-3
CDR3: CASSSTGAPDTQYF
DNA: TGTGCCAGCAGCTCTACAGGGGCCCCAGATACGCAGTATTTT

V: TRBV12-5
size: NA
D: NA
J: TRBJ2-7
CDR3: CASGLVPHRFGRAPYEQYF
DNA: TGTGCTAGTGGTTTGGTACCCCACCGGTTTGGCAGGGCGCCCTACGAGCAGTACTTC

V: TRBV5-4
size: few
D: TRBD1
J: TRBJ1-2
CDR3: CASSLGRGPINYGYTF
DNA: TGTGCCAGCAGCTTGGGGAGGGGGCCAATTAACTATGGCTACACCTTC

V: TRBV6-1
size: once
D: TRBD1
J: TRBJ1-5
CDR3: CASSERGDRGRGGNQPQHF
DNA: TGTGCCAGCAGTGAAAGAGGGGACAGGGGGCGCGGAGGCAATCAGCCCCAGCATTTT

V: TRBV5-4
size: NA
D: TRBD2
J: TRBJ2-7
CDR3: CASSPTSGRRNEQYF
DNA: TGTGCCAGCAGCCCAACTAGCGGGAGGCGGAACGAGCAGTACTTC

V: TRBV30
size: NA
D: NA
J: TRBJ1-5
CDR3: CAWSEVRRYQPQHF
DNA: TGTGCCTGGAGTGAGGTGAGGAGGTATCAGCCCCAGCATTTT

V: TRBV5-1
size: NA
D: TRBD2
J: TRBJ2-1
CDR3: CASSLRGLAENNEQFF
DNA: TGCGCCAGCAGCTTGAGGGGACTAGCGGAAAACAATGAGCAGTTCTTC

V: TRBV6-5
size: NA
D: TRBD1
J: TRBJ1-2
CDR3: CASSYSGQGRIYGYTF
DNA: TGTGCCAGCAGTTACTCCGGACAGGGGCGCATCTATGGCTACACCTTC

V: TRBV4-1
size: NA
D: TRBD1
J: TRBJ2-2
CDR3: CASSRPGQGEVGELFF
DNA: TGCGCCAGCAGCCGCCCGGGACAGGGAGAGGTCGGGGAGCTGTTTTTT

V: TRBV7-9
size: NA
D: TRBD1
J: TRBJ1-1
CDR3: CASSLVPGQGANTEAFF
DNA: TGTGCCAGCAGCTTAGTTCCGGGACAGGGGGCTAACACTGAAGCTTTCTTT

V: TRBV25-1
size: NA
D: NA
J: TRBJ1-2
CDR3: CASSGFGLYNYGYTF
DNA: TGTGCCAGCAGTGGATTTGGGCTCTATAACTATGGCTACACCTTC

V: TRBV11-3
size: NA
D: NA
J: TRBJ2-1
CDR3: CASSSNRDSYNEQFF
DNA: TGTGCCAGCAGCTCGAACAGGGATTCCTACAATGAGCAGTTCTTC

V: TRBV6-1
size: NA
D: TRBD1
J: TRBJ1-2
CDR3: CASSEPGQGSGYTF
DNA: TGTGCCAGCAGTGAGCCGGGACAGGGGAGTGGCTACACCTTC

V: TRBV7-9
size: NA
D: NA
J: TRBJ1-4
CDR3: CASSPGAEKLFF
DNA: TGTGCCAGCAGCCCAGGGGCGGAAAAACTGTTTTTT

V: TRBV5-1
size: NA
D: TRBD1
J: TRBJ2-2
CDR3: CASSLAWTGAPTTGELFF
DNA: TGCGCCAGCAGCTTGGCTTGGACAGGGGCCCCGACCACCGGGGAGCTGTTTTTT

V: TRBV4-2
size: few
D: NA
J: TRBJ1-5
CDR3: CASSQDTGGSNQPQHF
DNA: TGTGCCAGCAGCCAAGATACAGGAGGGAGCAATCAGCCCCAGCATTTT

V: TRBV19
size: NA
D: NA
J: TRBJ2-3
CDR3: CASSIVENDGLTSTDTQYF
DNA: TGTGCCAGTAGTATAGTTGAGAACGACGGACTAACTAGCACAGATACGCAGTATTTT

V: TRBV7-2
size: NA
D: TRBD2
J: TRBJ2-5
CDR3: CASSGAQETQYF
DNA: TGTGCCTCTAGCGGGGCTCAAGAGACCCAGTACTTC

V: TRBV5-4
size: NA
D: NA
J: TRBJ1-2
CDR3: CASSFGGALGYTF
DNA: TGTGCCAGCAGCTTTGGGGGCGCGCTTGGCTACACCTTC

V: TRBV30
size: NA
D: TRBD1
J: TRBJ2-3
CDR3: CASRDRGPPDTQYF
DNA: TGTGCCTCCCGGGACAGGGGGCCTCCAGATACGCAGTATTTT

V: TRBV5-6
size: NA
D: TRBD2
J: TRBJ2-3
CDR3: CASSPGLAGVGPDTQYF
DNA: TGTGCCAGCAGCCCGGGACTAGCGGGAGTTGGCCCAGATACGCAGTATTTT

V: TRBV6-4
size: NA
D: TRBD1
J: TRBJ2-2
CDR3: CASSPGQGPTGELFF
DNA: TGTGCCAGCAGTCCGGGACAGGGCCCCACCGGGGAGCTGTTTTTT

V: TRBV11-2
size: NA
D: TRBD1
J: TRBJ2-3
CDR3: CASSLRPGGGTDTQYF
DNA: TGTGCCAGCAGCTTAAGGCCAGGGGGAGGCACAGATACGCAGTATTTT

V: TRBV5-1
size: few
D: TRBD1
J: TRBJ2-6
CDR3: CASSLAGDTGAGANVLTF
DNA: TGCGCCAGCAGCTTGGCCGGGGATACAGGGGCTGGGGCCAACGTCCTGACTTTC

V: TRBV6-1
size: NA
D: TRBD1
J: TRBJ1-1
CDR3: CASSEVGTGGWTEAFF
DNA: TGTGCCAGCAGTGAAGTTGGGACAGGGGGCTGGACTGAAGCTTTCTTT

V: TRBV30
size: NA
D: TRBD2
J: TRBJ2-2
CDR3: CAWLDRGSSGRDDTGELFF
DNA: TGTGCCTGGCTGGACAGGGGTTCTAGCGGGAGGGACGACACCGGGGAGCTGTTTTTT

V: TRBV9
size: NA
D: TRBD2
J: TRBJ2-1
CDR3: CASSTQMTGTSYNEQFF
DNA: TGTGCCAGCAGCACCCAAATGACCGGGACTAGCTACAATGAGCAGTTCTTC

V: TRBV25-1
size: once
D: NA
J: TRBJ2-2
CDR3: CASSEYWAKTGGGELFF
DNA: TGTGCCAGCAGTGAATACTGGGCGAAGACAGGCGGCGGGGAGCTGTTTTTT

V: TRBV14
size: NA
D: NA
J: TRBJ2-5
CDR3: CASSQDRSVRYQETQYF
DNA: TGTGCCAGCAGCCAAGATCGGAGTGTACGGTACCAAGAGACCCAGTACTTC

V: TRBV4-1
size: NA
D: TRBD2
J: TRBJ2-1
CDR3: CASSQLTSGNNEQFF
DNA: TGCGCCAGCAGCCAATTAACTAGCGGGAACAATGAGCAGTTCTTC

V: TRBV29-1
size: NA
D: TRBD1
J: TRBJ1-3
CDR3: CSVVLWDRGGNTIYF
DNA: TGCAGCGTTGTTCTTTGGGACAGGGGAGGAAACACCATATATTTT

V: TRBV4-3
size: NA
D: TRBD1
J: TRBJ2-1
CDR3: CASSQGDRPRGEQFF
DNA: TGCGCCAGCAGCCAAGGGGACAGGCCGCGAGGTGAGCAGTTCTTC

V: TRBV6-1
size: NA
D: TRBD2
J: TRBJ2-7
CDR3: CASGGGSYEQYF
DNA: TGTGCCAGCGGGGGGGGATCCTACGAGCAGTACTTC

V: TRBV7-2
size: once
D: NA
J: TRBJ2-1
CDR3: CASSYRLCGTQAYNEQFF
DNA: TGTGCCAGCAGCTACCGACTATGTGGGACTCAGGCCTACAATGAGCAGTTCTTC

V: TRBV5-6
size: NA
D: TRBD1
J: TRBJ2-2
CDR3: CASSLDGTGGNNTGELFF
DNA: TGTGCCAGCAGCTTGGACGGGACAGGGGGAAATAACACCGGGGAGCTGTTTTTT

V: TRBV14
size: NA
D: NA
J: TRBJ2-1
CDR3: CASSQDRQQIRANEQFF
DNA: TGTGCCAGCAGCCAAGACCGACAGCAAATTAGGGCCAATGAGCAGTTCTTC

V: TRBV9
size: NA
D: TRBD2
J: TRBJ2-1
CDR3: CASSGSGSLEQFF
DNA: TGTGCCAGCAGCGGTAGCGGGAGCCTTGAGCAGTTCTTC

V: TRBV27
size: NA
D: TRBD1
J: TRBJ2-7
CDR3: CASSSRDRGNYEQYF
DNA: TGTGCCAGCAGTTCACGGGACAGGGGTAACTACGAGCAGTACTTC

V: TRBV6-1
size: NA
D: TRBD1
J: TRBJ1-3
CDR3: CATQGARGGNTIYF
DNA: TGTGCGACACAGGGGGCTCGGGGTGGAAACACCATATATTTT

V: TRBV6-1
size: NA
D: NA
J: TRBJ2-7
CDR3: CASSRAPYEQYF
DNA: TGTGCCAGCTCCAGGGCCCCCTACGAGCAGTACTTC

V: TRBV6-5
size: NA
D: NA
J: TRBJ2-7
CDR3: CASSYRADTYEQYF
DNA: TGTGCCAGCAGTTACCGGGCGGACACCTACGAGCAGTACTTC